This TCR beta chain was identified in a study of blood T cell repertoires in COVID-19. Study-wide background: PBMCs, B-cell-depleted T cells, or T cells provided the cDNA or gDNA that made up the material.

In the original analysis: Researchers report that nucleated cell counts were estimated from reference gene primer amplification. TCRdb's copy holds only in-frame clones and misses some; the assay was immunoSEQ multiplex PCR. That table furnishes V, J and clone size, whereas the DNA furnished D and trimming. The sample has fewer than 400,000 clones, about nine tenths seen once. Recovered Cohort 3 donors showed two negative PCRs, clearance, or symptom resolution. The V end lost 6 bases, the J end lost 0 bases, and 15 bases lay between the germline ends. Germline V gene lookup returns CDR1 MGHRA and CDR2 YSYEKL. The CDR3 is made up of 15 amino acids.

This sequence originates from a man aged 30-40 years who had recovered from COVID-19. V gene TRBV4-1 combines with J gene TRBJ2-7, with D maybe TRBD2 (5 bases). Sequenced: PBMCs or T cells enriched from blood (not recorded which). The CDR3 sequence is CASSQSRATSYEQYF. DNA for the CDR3: TGCGCCAGCAGTCAATCGAGGGCGACCTCCTACGAGCAGTACTTC.